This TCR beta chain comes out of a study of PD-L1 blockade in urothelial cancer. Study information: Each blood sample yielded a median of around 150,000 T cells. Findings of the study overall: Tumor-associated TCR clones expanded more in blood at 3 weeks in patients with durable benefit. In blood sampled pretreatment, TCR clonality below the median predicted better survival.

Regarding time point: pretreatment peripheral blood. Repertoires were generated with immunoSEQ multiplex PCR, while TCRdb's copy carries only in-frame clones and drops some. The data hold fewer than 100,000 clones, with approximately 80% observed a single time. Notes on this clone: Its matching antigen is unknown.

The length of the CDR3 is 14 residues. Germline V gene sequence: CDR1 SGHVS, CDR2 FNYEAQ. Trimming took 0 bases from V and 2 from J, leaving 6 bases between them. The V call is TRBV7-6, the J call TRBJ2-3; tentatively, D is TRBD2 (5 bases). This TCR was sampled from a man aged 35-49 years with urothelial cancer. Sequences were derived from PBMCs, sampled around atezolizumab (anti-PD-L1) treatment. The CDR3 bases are TGTGCCAGCAGCTTAGCGGGAGACACAGATACGCAGTATTTT. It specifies CASSLAGDTDTQYF.